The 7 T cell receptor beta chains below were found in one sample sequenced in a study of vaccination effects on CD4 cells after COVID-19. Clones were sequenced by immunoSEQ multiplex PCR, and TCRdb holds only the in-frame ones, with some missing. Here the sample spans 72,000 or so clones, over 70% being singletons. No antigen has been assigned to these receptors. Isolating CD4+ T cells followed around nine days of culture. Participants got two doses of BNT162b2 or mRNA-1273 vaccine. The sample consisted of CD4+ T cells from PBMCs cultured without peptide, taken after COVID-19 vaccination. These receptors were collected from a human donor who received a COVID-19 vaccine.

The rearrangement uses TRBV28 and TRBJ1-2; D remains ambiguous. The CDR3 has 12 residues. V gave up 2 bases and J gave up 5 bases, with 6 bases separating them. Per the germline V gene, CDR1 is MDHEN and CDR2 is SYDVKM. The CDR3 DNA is TGTGCCAGCAGTTTAAGCAAGTATGGCTACACCTTC. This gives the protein CASSLSKYGYTF.

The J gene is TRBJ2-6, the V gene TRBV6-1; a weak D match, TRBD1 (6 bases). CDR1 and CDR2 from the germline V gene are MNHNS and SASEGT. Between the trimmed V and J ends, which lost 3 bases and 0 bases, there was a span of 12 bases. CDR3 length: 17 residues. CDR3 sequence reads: CASSDRGRASGANVLTF. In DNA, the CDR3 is TGTGCCAGCAGTGACAGGGGTCGTGCCTCTGGGGCCAACGTCCTGACTTTC.

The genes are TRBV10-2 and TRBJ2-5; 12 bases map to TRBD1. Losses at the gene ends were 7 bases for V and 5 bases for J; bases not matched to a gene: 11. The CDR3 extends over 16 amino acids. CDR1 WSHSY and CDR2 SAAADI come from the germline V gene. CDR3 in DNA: TGCGCCAGCAACCCAACGGGACAGGGGGCCCGGGAGACCCAGTACTTC. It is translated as CASNPTGQGARETQYF.

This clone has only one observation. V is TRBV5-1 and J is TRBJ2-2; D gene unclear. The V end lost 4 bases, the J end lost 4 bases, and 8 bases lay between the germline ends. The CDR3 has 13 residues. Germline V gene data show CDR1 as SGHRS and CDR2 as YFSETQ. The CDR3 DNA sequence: TGCGCCAGCAGCCCGGCCCTCACCGGGGAGCTGTTTTTT. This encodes CASSPALTGELFF.

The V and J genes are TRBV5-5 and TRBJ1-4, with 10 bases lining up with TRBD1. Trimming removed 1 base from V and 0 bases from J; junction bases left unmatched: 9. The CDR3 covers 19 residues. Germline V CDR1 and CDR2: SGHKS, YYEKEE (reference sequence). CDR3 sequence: CASSLRWTGGVATNEKLFF. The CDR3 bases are TGTGCCAGCAGCTTGCGGTGGACAGGGGGGGTCGCAACTAATGAAAAACTGTTTTTT. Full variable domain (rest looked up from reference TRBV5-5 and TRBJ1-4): DAGVTQSPTHLIKTRGQQVTLRCSPISGHKSVSWYQQVLGQGPQFIFQYYEKEERGRGNFPDRFSARQFPNYSSELNVNALLLGDSALYLCASSLRWTGGVATNEKLFFGSGTQLSVL.

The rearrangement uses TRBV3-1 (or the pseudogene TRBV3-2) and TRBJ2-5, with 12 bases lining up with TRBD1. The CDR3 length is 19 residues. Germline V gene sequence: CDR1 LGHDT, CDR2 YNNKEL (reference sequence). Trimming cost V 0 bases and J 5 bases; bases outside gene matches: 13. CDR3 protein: CASSQDSSVGTGGYETQYF. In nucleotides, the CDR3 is TGTGCCAGCAGCCAAGATTCAAGTGTAGGGACAGGGGGCTACGAGACCCAGTACTTC.

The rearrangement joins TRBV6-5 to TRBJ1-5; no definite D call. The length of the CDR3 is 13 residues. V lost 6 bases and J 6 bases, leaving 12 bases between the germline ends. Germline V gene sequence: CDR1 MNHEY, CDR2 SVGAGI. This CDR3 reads CASRRSWSQPQHF. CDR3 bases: TGTGCCAGCAGGCGCTCCTGGAGTCAGCCCCAGCATTTT.